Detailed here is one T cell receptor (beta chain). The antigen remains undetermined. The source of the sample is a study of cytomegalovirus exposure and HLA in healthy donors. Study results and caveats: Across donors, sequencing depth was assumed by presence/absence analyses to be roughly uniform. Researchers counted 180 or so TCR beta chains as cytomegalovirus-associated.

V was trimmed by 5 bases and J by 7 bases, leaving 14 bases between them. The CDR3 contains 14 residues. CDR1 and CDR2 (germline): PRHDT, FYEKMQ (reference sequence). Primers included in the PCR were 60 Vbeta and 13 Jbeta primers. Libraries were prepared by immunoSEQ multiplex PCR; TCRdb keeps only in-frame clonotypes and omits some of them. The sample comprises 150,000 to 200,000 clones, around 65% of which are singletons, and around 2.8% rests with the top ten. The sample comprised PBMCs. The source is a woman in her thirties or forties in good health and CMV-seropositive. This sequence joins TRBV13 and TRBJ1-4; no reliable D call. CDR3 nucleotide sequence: TGTGCCAGCAGCGGAGGGATGTCGGGTGAAAAACTGTTTTTT. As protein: CASSGGMSGEKLFF.